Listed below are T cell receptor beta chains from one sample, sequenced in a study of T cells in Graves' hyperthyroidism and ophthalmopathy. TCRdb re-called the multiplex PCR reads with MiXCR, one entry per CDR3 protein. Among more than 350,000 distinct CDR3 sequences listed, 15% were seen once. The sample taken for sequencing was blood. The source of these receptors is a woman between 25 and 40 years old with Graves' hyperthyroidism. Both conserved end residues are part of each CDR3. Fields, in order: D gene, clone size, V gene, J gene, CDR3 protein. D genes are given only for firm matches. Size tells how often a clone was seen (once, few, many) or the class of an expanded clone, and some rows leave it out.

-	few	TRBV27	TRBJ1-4	CASSLSPTVGGGPPTNEKLFF
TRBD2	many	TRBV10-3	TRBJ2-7	CATGLAGSYEQYF
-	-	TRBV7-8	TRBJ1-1	CASSPTGGSTLNTEAFF
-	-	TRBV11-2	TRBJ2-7	CASSLALATSYEQYF
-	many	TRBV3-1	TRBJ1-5	CASSQAGGGEGQPQHF
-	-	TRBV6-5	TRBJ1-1	CASSYDWGADTEAFF
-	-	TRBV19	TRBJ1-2	CASSAGSRGYTF
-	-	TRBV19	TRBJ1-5	CASTERLALSQPQHF
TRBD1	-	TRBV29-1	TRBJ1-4	CSVGGDRPGEKLFF
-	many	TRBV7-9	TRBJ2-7	CASSWTASSYEQYF
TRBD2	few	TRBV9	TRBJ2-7	CASSPHLADSYEQYF
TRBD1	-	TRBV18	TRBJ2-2	CASSTQGAQAGELFF
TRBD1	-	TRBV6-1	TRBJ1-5	CASSTGTGEKDQPRHF
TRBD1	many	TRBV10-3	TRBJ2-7	CAISSPGQGHEQYF
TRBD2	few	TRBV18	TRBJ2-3	CASSPPSWISGGKFTDTQYF
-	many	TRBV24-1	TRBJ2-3	CATSDPLANSTDTQYF